What follows describes a single T cell receptor (beta chain). Its antigen remains unknown. The data are from a study of cytomegalovirus exposure and HLA in healthy donors. Whole-study findings and limits: Reportedly, HLA-A and HLA-B alleles of most subjects were accurately predicted from TCR beta. CMV serostatus stood as the only immune exposure information on hand.

Primers included in the PCR were 60 Vbeta and 13 Jbeta primers. Measured with immunoSEQ multiplex PCR; TCRdb has only the in-frame clones, and not every one. The sample has 130,000 or so clones, roughly 76% seen once. The sequencing sample was made of PBMCs. The sequence came from a female donor in good health and CMV-seronegative.

In DNA form, the CDR3 reads TGTGCCAGCAGCGTAGGGTTAGACAACTACAATGAGCAGTTCTTC. This gives the protein CASSVGLDNYNEQFF. The V call is TRBV9, the J call TRBJ2-1, with no clear D. Germline loops: CDR1 SGDLS, CDR2 YYNGEE. This CDR3 contains 15 residues. V gave up 0 bases and J gave up 3 bases, with 10 bases separating them. Full variable domain (rest looked up from reference TRBV9 and TRBJ2-1): DSGVTQTPKHLITATGQRVTLRCSPRSGDLSVYWYQQSLDQGLQFLIQYYNGEERAKGNILERFSAQQFPDLHSELNLSSLELGDSALYFCASSVGLDNYNEQFFGPGTRLTVL.